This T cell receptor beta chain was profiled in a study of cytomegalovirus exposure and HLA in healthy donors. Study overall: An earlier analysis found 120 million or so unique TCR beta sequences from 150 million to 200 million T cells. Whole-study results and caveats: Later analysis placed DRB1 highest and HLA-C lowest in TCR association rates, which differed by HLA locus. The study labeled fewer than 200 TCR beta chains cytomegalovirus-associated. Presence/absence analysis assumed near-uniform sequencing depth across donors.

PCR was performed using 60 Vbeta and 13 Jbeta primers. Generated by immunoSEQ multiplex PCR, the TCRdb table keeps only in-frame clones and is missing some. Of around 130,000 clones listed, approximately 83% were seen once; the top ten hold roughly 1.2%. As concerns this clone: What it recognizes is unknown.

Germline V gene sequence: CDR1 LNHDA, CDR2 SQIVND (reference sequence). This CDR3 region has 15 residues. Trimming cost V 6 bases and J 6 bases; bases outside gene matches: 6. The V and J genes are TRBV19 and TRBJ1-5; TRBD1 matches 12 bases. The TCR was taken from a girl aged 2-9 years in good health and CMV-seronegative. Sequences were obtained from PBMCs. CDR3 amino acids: CASSGTGGVSQPQHF. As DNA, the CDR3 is TGTGCCAGTAGCGGGACAGGGGGCGTCAGTCAGCCCCAGCATTTT. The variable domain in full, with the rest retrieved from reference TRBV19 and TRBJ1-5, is DGGITQSPKYLFRKEGQNVTLSCEQNLNHDAMYWYRQDPGQGLRLIYYSQIVNDFQKGDIAEGYSVSREKKESFPLTVTSAQKNPTAFYLCASSGTGGVSQPQHFGDGTRLSIL.